These T cell receptor beta chains were read from a single sample in a study of CD8+ T cells in alopecia areata. Assay: immunoSEQ multiplex PCR; the TCRdb copy retains only in-frame clones and omits some. This table has 130,000 or so clones, around 63% appearing once. Sequenced here: CD4+ T cells sorted from blood, sampled at week 4, from a patient treated with tofacitinib. The receptor set was obtained from a human donor with alopecia areata. Both conserved end residues are part of each CDR3. Each record gives: clone size, D gene, J gene, V gene, CDR3 DNA, CDR3 protein. The D gene is left open where the match is weak. Only part of the rows carry a size: once, few, many, or a class if the clone is expanded.

abundance: NA
d_gene: TRBD1
j_gene: TRBJ1-5
v_gene: TRBV7-9
CDR3nt: TGTGCCAGCAGCACGGACAGGCTTAATCAGCCCCAGCATTTT
CDR3aa: CASSTDRLNQPQHF

abundance: NA
d_gene: NA
j_gene: TRBJ1-2
v_gene: TRBV4-3
CDR3nt: TGCGCCAGCAGCCAAGTAATCCACTTCGGGAGCTACACCTTC
CDR3aa: CASSQVIHFGSYTF

abundance: few
d_gene: NA
j_gene: TRBJ2-4
v_gene: TRBV7-2
CDR3nt: TGTGCCAGCAGCTCGACACTACTAGCCAAAAACATTCAGTACTTC
CDR3aa: CASSSTLLAKNIQYF

abundance: few
d_gene: NA
j_gene: TRBJ1-5
v_gene: TRBV19
CDR3nt: TGTGCCAGTAGCCCATCCTCCGGTATAGGGAATCAGCCCCAGCATTTT
CDR3aa: CASSPSSGIGNQPQHF

abundance: NA
d_gene: NA
j_gene: TRBJ1-6
v_gene: TRBV29-1
CDR3nt: TGCAGCGCCCAACACTCAACCAACTATAATTCACCCCTCCACTTT
CDR3aa: CSAQHSTNYNSPLHF

abundance: NA
d_gene: NA
j_gene: TRBJ2-3
v_gene: TRBV7-2
CDR3nt: TGTGCCAGCAGCTTAGACAGGGTTGCAGATACGCAGTATTTT
CDR3aa: CASSLDRVADTQYF

abundance: NA
d_gene: NA
j_gene: TRBJ1-5
v_gene: TRBV6-1
CDR3nt: TGTGCCAGCAGTTCGCGTGTCCTTGATCAGCCCCAGCATTTT
CDR3aa: CASSSRVLDQPQHF

abundance: NA
d_gene: NA
j_gene: TRBJ1-6
v_gene: TRBV15
CDR3nt: TGTGCCACCAGCGGATGGGGGGATAATTCACCCCTCCACTTT
CDR3aa: CATSGWGDNSPLHF

abundance: NA
d_gene: NA
j_gene: TRBJ2-1
v_gene: TRBV29-1
CDR3nt: TGCAGCGTTGAAGATCAGGGGGGATATGAGCAGTTCTTC
CDR3aa: CSVEDQGGYEQFF

abundance: NA
d_gene: TRBD1
j_gene: TRBJ1-1
v_gene: TRBV7-6
CDR3nt: TGTGCCAGCAGCGCCGACAGGGGAACTGAAGCTTTCTTT
CDR3aa: CASSADRGTEAFF

abundance: NA
d_gene: NA
j_gene: TRBJ2-3
v_gene: TRBV30
CDR3nt: TGTGCCTGGAGTGTACCTAGCGATAGCACAGATACGCAGTATTTT
CDR3aa: CAWSVPSDSTDTQYF

abundance: NA
d_gene: TRBD2
j_gene: TRBJ2-5
v_gene: TRBV10-3
CDR3nt: TGTGCCATCGCGACTAGCGGGGGCCAAGAGACCCAGTACTTC
CDR3aa: CAIATSGGQETQYF

abundance: NA
d_gene: TRBD2
j_gene: TRBJ2-7
v_gene: TRBV25-1
CDR3nt: TGTGCCAGCAGTCCTAGCGGGAGTACCTACGAGCAGTACTTC
CDR3aa: CASSPSGSTYEQYF

abundance: once
d_gene: NA
j_gene: TRBJ2-7
v_gene: TRBV5-6
CDR3nt: TGTGCCAGCAGCTTGCCTCCTTCTACCCCCTACGAGCAGTACTTC
CDR3aa: CASSLPPSTPYEQYF

abundance: NA
d_gene: NA
j_gene: TRBJ2-1
v_gene: TRBV10-3
CDR3nt: TGTGCCATCAGTGCAATAACGGGACAAAACAATGAGCAGTTCTTC
CDR3aa: CAISAITGQNNEQFF

abundance: NA
d_gene: TRBD1
j_gene: TRBJ1-4
v_gene: TRBV9
CDR3nt: TGTGCCAGCAGCGGATGGGGACAGCCTAATGAAAAACTGTTTTTT
CDR3aa: CASSGWGQPNEKLFF

abundance: few
d_gene: NA
j_gene: TRBJ2-5
v_gene: TRBV5-1
CDR3nt: TGCGCCAGCAGCAAAGCCCCGCTCGGCAACCAAGAGACCCAGTACTTC
CDR3aa: CASSKAPLGNQETQYF

abundance: NA
d_gene: NA
j_gene: TRBJ2-6
v_gene: TRBV27
CDR3nt: TGTGCCAGCAGTTTCGGGATGGCTGGGGCCAACGTCCTGACTTTC
CDR3aa: CASSFGMAGANVLTF

abundance: NA
d_gene: NA
j_gene: TRBJ2-7
v_gene: TRBV9
CDR3nt: TGTGCCAGCAGCCAAACGGGCCCCGGATTGCAGTACTTC
CDR3aa: CASSQTGPGLQYF

abundance: NA
d_gene: TRBD2
j_gene: TRBJ2-7
v_gene: TRBV27
CDR3nt: TGTGCCAGCAGTAGCGCCCTCGGCGGGGGCTCCTACGAGCAGTACTTC
CDR3aa: CASSSALGGGSYEQYF

abundance: NA
d_gene: NA
j_gene: TRBJ1-2
v_gene: TRBV28
CDR3nt: TGTGCCAGCAGGAGGGGGGGGATTTATGGCTACACCTTC
CDR3aa: CASRRGGIYGYTF

abundance: NA
d_gene: NA
j_gene: TRBJ1-2
v_gene: TRBV4-3
CDR3nt: TGCGCCAGCAGCCCGGGAGGGTCCTATGGCTACACCTTC
CDR3aa: CASSPGGSYGYTF

abundance: NA
d_gene: TRBD1
j_gene: TRBJ2-2
v_gene: TRBV29-1
CDR3nt: TGCAGCGTTGGGGACAGGGTGAACACCGGGGAGCTGTTTTTT
CDR3aa: CSVGDRVNTGELFF

abundance: NA
d_gene: TRBD1
j_gene: TRBJ1-1
v_gene: TRBV4-1
CDR3nt: TGCGCCAGCAGCCAACCGACAGGGACCGTAGAGAAGAACACTGAAGCTTTCTTT
CDR3aa: CASSQPTGTVEKNTEAFF

abundance: NA
d_gene: TRBD1
j_gene: TRBJ1-2
v_gene: TRBV18
CDR3nt: TGTGCCAGCTCACCAAGACAGGGAGTAAGCTATGGCTACACCTTC
CDR3aa: CASSPRQGVSYGYTF

abundance: NA
d_gene: NA
j_gene: TRBJ1-1
v_gene: TRBV6-5
CDR3nt: TGTGCCAGCAGAACTACAGGGTACACTGAAGCTTTCTTT
CDR3aa: CASRTTGYTEAFF

abundance: NA
d_gene: TRBD2
j_gene: TRBJ2-3
v_gene: TRBV7-9
CDR3nt: TGTGCCAGCAGCAACGGACTAGCGCGGTGGGATACGCAGTATTTT
CDR3aa: CASSNGLARWDTQYF

abundance: few
d_gene: TRBD1
j_gene: TRBJ2-7
v_gene: TRBV29-1
CDR3nt: TGCAGCGCTAAAGGACAGGCGACCGAGCAGTACTTC
CDR3aa: CSAKGQATEQYF

abundance: NA
d_gene: NA
j_gene: TRBJ1-1
v_gene: TRBV6-5
CDR3nt: TGTGCCAGCAGCCCAGAGGGGGGGTACACTGAAGCTTTCTTT
CDR3aa: CASSPEGGYTEAFF

abundance: once
d_gene: NA
j_gene: TRBJ1-2
v_gene: TRBV30
CDR3nt: TGTGCCTGGAGTCCGGGGGTAGGCTATGGCTACACCTTC
CDR3aa: CAWSPGVGYGYTF

abundance: once
d_gene: TRBD2
j_gene: TRBJ2-1
v_gene: TRBV18
CDR3nt: TGTGCCAGCTCACCACCGGCGGGAGCAATCTACAATGAGCAGTTCTTC
CDR3aa: CASSPPAGAIYNEQFF

abundance: few
d_gene: TRBD1
j_gene: TRBJ1-2
v_gene: TRBV29-1
CDR3nt: TGCAGCGTTGAAGATTGGCGGACAGGCTATGGCTACACCTTC
CDR3aa: CSVEDWRTGYGYTF

abundance: few
d_gene: TRBD1
j_gene: TRBJ2-5
v_gene: TRBV10-3
CDR3nt: TGTGCCATCAGTGATCCAGACAGGGGGGTCCAAGAGACCCAGTACTTC
CDR3aa: CAISDPDRGVQETQYF

abundance: once
d_gene: NA
j_gene: TRBJ1-6
v_gene: TRBV18
CDR3nt: TGTGCCAGCTCAGCCGGGAGCGCGGGGGATAATTCACCCCTCCACTTT
CDR3aa: CASSAGSAGDNSPLHF

abundance: NA
d_gene: NA
j_gene: TRBJ2-1
v_gene: TRBV5-4
CDR3nt: TGTGCCAGCAGACCGGACAGTCGTTCCTACAATGAGCAGTTCTTC
CDR3aa: CASRPDSRSYNEQFF

abundance: NA
d_gene: TRBD1
j_gene: TRBJ1-2
v_gene: TRBV30
CDR3nt: TGTGCCTGGAGTGTTCACCCCTCCAGGGGGCTCGGCTACACCTTC
CDR3aa: CAWSVHPSRGLGYTF

abundance: NA
d_gene: NA
j_gene: TRBJ2-1
v_gene: TRBV7-2
CDR3nt: TGTGCCAGCAGCTTAGCGCACGCCTTGAATGAGCAGTTCTTC
CDR3aa: CASSLAHALNEQFF

abundance: NA
d_gene: TRBD1
j_gene: TRBJ2-3
v_gene: TRBV28
CDR3nt: TGTGCCAGCAGTTACGACAGGGGTTTCACAGATACGCAGTATTTT
CDR3aa: CASSYDRGFTDTQYF

abundance: NA
d_gene: TRBD1
j_gene: TRBJ1-1
v_gene: TRBV18
CDR3nt: TGTGCCAGCTCACCAGACGGGACAGGGTTGAGCACTGAAGCTTTCTTT
CDR3aa: CASSPDGTGLSTEAFF

abundance: NA
d_gene: NA
j_gene: TRBJ2-2
v_gene: TRBV15
CDR3nt: TGTGCCACCAGCAGAGATTTGGATACCGGGGAGCTGTTTTTT
CDR3aa: CATSRDLDTGELFF

abundance: NA
d_gene: TRBD1
j_gene: TRBJ2-4
v_gene: TRBV5-1
CDR3nt: TGCGCCAGCGGCGTCGGCCAGGGGGTGGCCAAAAACATTCAGTACTTC
CDR3aa: CASGVGQGVAKNIQYF

abundance: NA
d_gene: TRBD1
j_gene: TRBJ2-7
v_gene: TRBV30
CDR3nt: TGTGCCTGGAGTGCCGGGACAGGGGGCTTAGAGCAGTACTTC
CDR3aa: CAWSAGTGGLEQYF

abundance: NA
d_gene: NA
j_gene: TRBJ1-1
v_gene: TRBV29-1
CDR3nt: TGCAGCGTTGTAGGGGAGTGGTGGAACACTGAAGCTTTCTTT
CDR3aa: CSVVGEWWNTEAFF

abundance: once
d_gene: TRBD1
j_gene: TRBJ1-2
v_gene: TRBV7-9
CDR3nt: TGTGCCAGCAGCTCATCCGGGACAGGGGTGGGCTACACCTTC
CDR3aa: CASSSSGTGVGYTF

abundance: NA
d_gene: NA
j_gene: TRBJ2-7
v_gene: TRBV30
CDR3nt: TGTGCCTGGAGTGTACCAGCCCCATCCCTAGAAGCGGAGCAGTACTTC
CDR3aa: CAWSVPAPSLEAEQYF

abundance: NA
d_gene: NA
j_gene: TRBJ2-3
v_gene: TRBV2
CDR3nt: TGTGCCAGCAGTGATGTGACCCACACAGATACGCAGTATTTT
CDR3aa: CASSDVTHTDTQYF

abundance: few
d_gene: TRBD2
j_gene: TRBJ2-3
v_gene: TRBV30
CDR3nt: TGTGCCTGGACAGCGGGAGGTTCTTCCGGCACAGATACGCAGTATTTT
CDR3aa: CAWTAGGSSGTDTQYF

abundance: NA
d_gene: NA
j_gene: TRBJ2-3
v_gene: TRBV15
CDR3nt: TGTGCCACCAGCAGAGCCACCCACCCGTCAGGGGATACGCAGTATTTT
CDR3aa: CATSRATHPSGDTQYF

abundance: NA
d_gene: NA
j_gene: TRBJ2-7
v_gene: TRBV25-1
CDR3nt: TGTGCCAGCAGCCGGACTTCCTACGAGCAGTACTTC
CDR3aa: CASSRTSYEQYF

abundance: NA
d_gene: NA
j_gene: TRBJ2-1
v_gene: TRBV5-6
CDR3nt: TGTGCCAGCAGCTTGGATCTTTCTAAGATCGAGCAGTTCTTC
CDR3aa: CASSLDLSKIEQFF

abundance: NA
d_gene: TRBD1
j_gene: TRBJ2-3
v_gene: TRBV29-1
CDR3nt: TGCAGCGTTGGATCCGGGACAGGGGCCTCAGGGGATACGCAGTATTTT
CDR3aa: CSVGSGTGASGDTQYF

abundance: NA
d_gene: TRBD1
j_gene: TRBJ1-6
v_gene: TRBV10-3
CDR3nt: TGTGCCATCAGTGAGTCCCTAACAGGGGGGAATTCACCCCTCCACTTT
CDR3aa: CAISESLTGGNSPLHF